This TCR beta chain was documented in a study of a mutant IDH1 vaccine in newly diagnosed glioma. Sample time point: week 47, end of study. A single vaccine dose contained 300 ug of mutant IDH1 20-mer peptide, and topical imiquimod was used with it. The CDR3 has 16 amino acids. V lost 6 bases to trimming and J lost 9 bases; unmatched junction nucleotides: 12. Germline assignment: CDR1 MDHEN and CDR2 SYDVKM. In its sample, this clone was seen once. Its target is unknown. Profiled with immunoSEQ multiplex PCR; TCRdb holds only in-frame clones, not every one. The table has tens of thousands of clones, about 92% seen once.

The TCR sequence derives from a man aged 35 to 55 with glioma. The rearrangement joins TRBV28 to TRBJ2-1; 12 nucleotides match TRBD2. Sequencing was performed on PBMCs, taken from a glioma patient whose treatment included an IDH1 peptide vaccine. CDR3 in DNA: TGTGCCAGCAGCGAAAGACTAGCGGGAGCCGTTGGTGAGCAGTTCTTC. This gives the protein CASSERLAGAVGEQFF.